The 7 T cell receptor beta chains given below trace back to one sample, sequenced in a study of OX40 agonist ivuxolimab in advanced cancers. Data came from immunoSEQ multiplex PCR; TCRdb stores just in-frame clones and leaves some out. Among over 75,000 clones listed, 80% to 95% were seen once. This specimen was CD4+ or CD8+ T cells sorted from blood, taken in a trial of the OX40 agonist ivuxolimab. The source is an adult with an advanced solid tumor such as melanoma, head and neck, liver or kidney cancer.

The chain employs TRBV6-5 and TRBJ2-4, with no clear D. Trimming removed 5 bases at V and 4 bases at J, with 12 bases between. The CDR3 is 14 residues long. The germline V gene encodes CDR1 MNHEY and CDR2 SVGAGI. The CDR3 reads CASSPEWMKNIQYF. The CDR3 coding sequence is TGTGCCAGCAGTCCGGAATGGATGAAAAACATTCAGTACTTC.

The chain employs TRBV13 and TRBJ2-1, with 12 positions matching TRBD2. The CDR3 has 18 amino acids. V lost 2 bases and J lost 0; bases outside the gene matches: 5. Germline values: CDR1 PRHDT, CDR2 FYEKMQ (reference sequence). CDR3 amino acids: CASSLITSGRSSYNEQFF. The DNA for the CDR3 is TGTGCCAGCAGCTTAATTACTAGCGGGAGGAGCTCCTACAATGAGCAGTTCTTC.

This chain joins TRBV10-1 and TRBJ2-7; D gene uncertain. Germline V gene lookup returns CDR1 WNHNN and CDR2 SYGVQD (reference sequence). Trimming left V 6 bases short and J 4 bases short, with 10 bases between. The CDR3 has 12 residues. Written as DNA, the CDR3 is TGCGCCAGCAGCCCGCACGAGTACGAGCAGTACTTC. This codes for CASSPHEYEQYF.

The chain links TRBV30 to TRBJ2-2; 10 bases match TRBD2. Trimming cost V 8 bases and J 5 bases; bases outside gene matches: 8. The CDR3 length is 14 residues. Germline V gene sequence: CDR1 GTSNPN, CDR2 SVGIG (reference sequence). CDR3 amino acids: CAVKRGGRTGELFF. The CDR3 nucleotides read TGTGCCGTAAAGCGGGGGGGCCGGACCGGGGAGCTGTTTTTT.

This clone has a single count. This chain links TRBV4-2 with TRBJ2-3; TRBD2 agrees at 11 bases. With 4 bases clipped from V and 2 bases from J, the junction kept 5 bases outside the gene matches. CDR1 is LGHNA and CDR2 is YNFKEQ in the germline V gene. This CDR3 is built from 16 residues. The CDR3 DNA sequence: TGTGCCAGCAGCCCTAGACTAGCGGGACCCACAGATACGCAGTATTTT. Translated, it gives CASSPRLAGPTDTQYF.

V is TRBV11-2 and J is TRBJ2-3; the D is unclear. V was pared by 5 bases and J by 7 bases, with 7 bases between. The CDR3 is 11 amino acids. The germline V gene has CDR1 SGHAT and CDR2 FQNNGV. CDR3 loop: CASSLGYTQYF. DNA of the CDR3: TGTGCCAGCAGCCTCGGGTATACGCAGTATTTT.

This clone is a singleton in its sample. This chain joins TRBV28 and TRBJ1-2; D uncertain. V was clipped by 8 bases and J by 6 bases, with 19 bases between them. The CDR3 is 14 residues long. Germline-derived CDR1 and CDR2 are MDHEN and SYDVKM. CDR3 loop: CASSTPPYLDGYTF. The CDR3 DNA is TGTGCCAGCTCTACCCCCCCCTATTTGGATGGCTACACCTTC.